A selection of T cell receptor beta chains follows, all from one sample in a study of T cell responses to AZD1222 COVID-19 vaccine. The table came from immunoSEQ multiplex PCR; TCRdb's copy has only in-frame clones and leaves some out. The sample shows around 120,000 clones, approximately 85% of them seen only once. The sequencing here drew on peripheral blood, taken on day 0 of AZD1222 vaccination. The receptors here all came from an adult in good health. The CDR3 runs from the conserved cysteine through the conserved F or W. D genes are given only for firm matches. Not every row has a clone size; where given, it reads once, few, many or a size class.

v_gene	len	abundance	d_gene	j_gene	CDR3nt	CDR3aa
TRBV7-2	15	-	TRBD1	TRBJ1-1	TGTGCCAGCAGCTTAGTGGGGACAGACAATACTGAAGCTTTCTTT	CASSLVGTDNTEAFF
TRBV6-2/TRBV6-3	13	-	-	TRBJ2-7	TGTGCCAGCAGTTTGCGGGTCTCCTACGAGCAGTACTTC	CASSLRVSYEQYF
TRBV29-1	11	medium-sized	-	TRBJ2-2	TGCAGCGTCCCGGGCACCGGGGAGCTGTTTTTT	CSVPGTGELFF
TRBV7-2	19	few	TRBD2	TRBJ2-1	TGTGCCAGCAGCTGGCGCACCCGGAGCGGGAGAACTCCCTACAATGAGCAGTTCTTC	CASSWRTRSGRTPYNEQFF
TRBV19	17	-	TRBD1	TRBJ1-2	TGTGCCAGTAGTCCCCGGGACAGGGGGTTGGCTAACTATGGCTACACCTTC	CASSPRDRGLANYGYTF
TRBV14	19	-	-	TRBJ1-4	TGTGCCAGCAGCCAAGATACTTGGACAACCTATGCAACTAATGAAAAACTGTTTTTT	CASSQDTWTTYATNEKLFF
TRBV23-1	12	-	-	TRBJ2-3	TGCGCCAGCAGCTCAAGCACAGATACGCAGTATTTT	CASSSSTDTQYF
TRBV19	15	-	-	TRBJ1-1	TGTGCCAGTAGTCCTCAAGGACTGTTTCCGGCTGAAGCTTTCTTT	CASSPQGLFPAEAFF
TRBV9	16	-	TRBD1	TRBJ1-3	TGTGCCAGCAGCGACCGGGACAGGGTGTTTGGAAACACCATATATTTT	CASSDRDRVFGNTIYF
TRBV18	13	once	-	TRBJ1-1	TGTGCCAGCTCACCACGGGGGGAGGCTGAAGCTTTCTTT	CASSPRGEAEAFF
TRBV27	13	-	TRBD1	TRBJ2-7	TGTGCCAGCAGGGGGGACAGGGCGTACGAGCAGTACTTC	CASRGDRAYEQYF
TRBV7-2	16	-	TRBD1	TRBJ2-1	TGTGCCAGCAGCTTAGCCGACAGGGGCCCGTACAATGAGCAGTTCTTC	CASSLADRGPYNEQFF
TRBV5-1	15	once	-	TRBJ1-1	TGCGCCAGCAGCTTGTTGGCAGGGGAGAACACTGAAGCTTTCTTT	CASSLLAGENTEAFF
TRBV9	15	-	-	TRBJ1-2	TGTGCCAGCAGCACCGCAGGTTCTACCTTCTATGGCTACACCTTC	CASSTAGSTFYGYTF
TRBV21-1	15	-	-	TRBJ2-4	TGTGCCAGCAGCAAAAAGGGGGATGAAGAAAACATTCAGTACTTC	CASSKKGDEENIQYF
TRBV11-2	14	-	TRBD1	TRBJ2-3	TGTGCCAGCAGCTTTGACAGGGCCAGAGATACGCAGTATTTT	CASSFDRARDTQYF